The 30 T cell receptor beta chains given below trace back to one sample, sequenced in a study of cytomegalovirus exposure and HLA in healthy donors. Assay: immunoSEQ multiplex PCR; the TCRdb copy retains only in-frame clones and omits some. The data contain 300,000 to 400,000 clones, 80% to 90% of them seen just once; the ten biggest clones take up roughly 0.75%. Sequenced sample: PBMCs. Every receptor here comes from a woman aged 18-29 years in good health and CMV-seronegative.

This chain uses TRBV30 with TRBJ2-1; 10 bases fit TRBD2. CDR1 and CDR2 from the germline V gene are GTSNPN and SVGIG (reference sequence). The CDR3 runs to 16 residues. V lost 0 bases to trimming and J lost 7 bases; unmatched junction nucleotides: 9. CDR3 DNA: TGTGCCTGGAGTGTATATCCAGCGGGAGGGAAGAATGAGCAGTTCTTC. It encodes CAWSVYPAGGKNEQFF. Combining the CDR3 with reference TRBV30 and TRBJ2-1 gives the whole variable domain SQTIHQWPATLVQPVGSPLSLECTVEGTSNPNLYWYRQAAGRGLQLLFYSVGIGQISSEVPQNLSASRPQDRQFILSSKKLLLSDSGFYLCAWSVYPAGGKNEQFFGPGTRLTVL.

The rearrangement uses TRBV9 and TRBJ2-4, with D possibly being TRBD2 (7 bases). V shed 3 bases and J shed 0 bases, with 19 bases lying between them. Germline CDR1 is SGDLS and CDR2 is YYNGEE. The length of the CDR3 is 18 residues. Written as DNA, the CDR3 is TGTGCCAGCAGCGGCGTGGATCCAGGGGAGGGAGCCAAAAACATTCAGTACTTC. It encodes CASSGVDPGEGAKNIQYF.

The chain recombines TRBV7-2 with TRBJ1-1, with 7 nucleotides matching TRBD1. Germline V gene lookup returns CDR1 SGHTA and CDR2 FQGNSA. V lost 1 base, J lost 8 bases, and 4 bases stayed unmatched. This CDR3 has 13 residues. The CDR3 loop is CASSLVQGREAFF. The CDR3 DNA reads TGTGCCAGCAGCTTAGTACAGGGGAGGGAAGCTTTCTTT.

The rearrangement links TRBV28 to TRBJ2-5, with TRBD1 identical over 7 bases. CDR3 length: 14 residues. The trim removed 5 bases at V and 4 bases at J, leaving 7 bases unmatched. Germline loops: CDR1 MDHEN, CDR2 SYDVKM. CDR3 in DNA: TGTGCCAGCAGTATTGACAGGGAAGTAGAGACCCAGTACTTC. Translated, it gives CASSIDREVETQYF. The entire variable domain, with the rest obtained from reference TRBV28 and TRBJ2-5, is as follows: DVKVTQSSRYLVKRTGEKVFLECVQDMDHENMFWYRQDPGLGLRLIYFSYDVKMKEKGDIPEGYSVSREKKERFSLILESASTNQTSMYLCASSIDREVETQYFGPGTRLLVL.

In DNA, the CDR3 is TGCAGCGTTGTGACAGGACTAGCGGACAATGAGCAGTTCTTC. It codes for CSVVTGLADNEQFF. V usage is TRBV29-1 and J usage is TRBJ2-1; TRBD2 agrees at 10 bases. V was pared by 4 bases and J by 5 bases, with 5 bases of the junction left unmatched. The germline CDR1 and CDR2 sequences are SQVTM and ANQGSEA. CDR3 size: 14 residues.

The table lists this clone with a count of one. The CDR3 sequence is CASSYLARSAEQFF. Written as DNA, the CDR3 is TGTGCCAGCAGTTACTTAGCCCGGTCCGCTGAGCAGTTCTTC. This chain joins TRBV13 and TRBJ2-1; D uncertain. The germline gives CDR1 PRHDT, CDR2 FYEKMQ (reference sequence). The V gene lost 6 bases and the J gene lost 9 bases, with 18 bases spanning the gap. The CDR3 runs to 14 residues.

This chain uses TRBV7-9 with TRBJ2-7, with 9 bases that match TRBD2. The CDR3 sequence is 16 residues long. CDR1 and CDR2 from the germline V gene are SEHNR and FQNEAQ (reference sequence). V lost 1 base, J lost 5 bases, and 9 bases stayed unmatched. The CDR3: CASSLEGAGGPNEQYF. The CDR3 DNA is TGTGCCAGCAGCTTAGAAGGGGCGGGAGGGCCGAACGAGCAGTACTTC.

This chain connects TRBV5-4 to TRBJ2-5, with D possibly being TRBD2 (5 bases). Germline V gene sequence: CDR1 SGHNT, CDR2 YYREEE (reference sequence). The CDR3 contains 14 residues. V lost 6 bases and J lost 2, with 14 bases in between. This CDR3 reads CASNFGRAQETQYF. CDR3 DNA sequence: TGTGCCAGCAACTTTGGGCGGGCGCAAGAGACCCAGTACTTC.

The rearrangement uses TRBV6-6 and TRBJ2-7; possible D gene TRBD1, 5 bases. V lost 0 bases and J 4 bases, leaving 7 bases between the germline ends. Germline V gene sequence: CDR1 MNHNY, CDR2 SVGAGI (reference sequence). CDR3 size: 13 residues. DNA for the CDR3: TGTGCCAGCAGTTACTCCGCAGGGTACGAGCAGTACTTC. Translated: CASSYSAGYEQYF.

The sample holds a few counts of this clone. The chain recombines TRBV29-1 with TRBJ1-1; the match to TRBD1 covers 10 bases. The CDR3 spans 13 residues. Germline V lookup: CDR1 SQVTM, CDR2 ANQGSEA. V lost 4 bases to trimming and J lost 11 bases; unmatched junction nucleotides: 10. The CDR3 bases are TGCAGCGTTGGTGCGGGACAGGGGTTCGGGGCTTTCTTT. Protein: CSVGAGQGFGAFF.

The V call is TRBV5-1, the J call TRBJ1-1; the D is unclear. Trimming stripped 10 bases from V and 8 bases from J, with 15 bases between. There are 11 residues in the CDR3. The germline gives CDR1 SGHRS, CDR2 YFSETQ. CDR3 in amino acids: CASTRGAEAFF. CDR3 coding DNA: TGCGCCTCAACCCGTGGAGCAGAAGCTTTCTTT.

The chain couples TRBV5-5 to TRBJ2-7; D is unclear. This CDR3 has 13 amino acids. Trimming took off 1 base at V and 3 bases at J, with 8 bases between the two ends. Germline V gene data show CDR1 as SGHKS and CDR2 as YYEKEE (reference sequence). CDR3 nucleotide sequence: TGTGCCAGCAGCTTGACAGTGAGCTACGAGCAGTACTTC. It is translated as CASSLTVSYEQYF. The full variable domain, completed using reference TRBV5-5 and TRBJ2-7, is DAGVTQSPTHLIKTRGQQVTLRCSPISGHKSVSWYQQVLGQGPQFIFQYYEKEERGRGNFPDRFSARQFPNYSSELNVNALLLGDSALYLCASSLTVSYEQYFGPGTRLTVT.

V usage is TRBV29-1 and J usage is TRBJ1-1, with TRBD1 matching 9 bases. Unmatched junction bases numbered 8, after V lost 7 bases and J lost 2 bases. CDR1 is SQVTM and CDR2 is ANQGSEA in the germline V gene. This CDR3 has 14 residues. The CDR3 DNA sequence: TGCAGCGACGTAAGACAGGGGGTAAACACTGAAGCTTTCTTT. Encoded protein: CSDVRQGVNTEAFF.

The rearrangement joins TRBV28 to TRBJ2-7; a possible D gene is TRBD1 (5 bases). The CDR3 is 12 amino acids. Between the trimmed V and J ends, which lost 3 bases and 6 bases, there was a span of 9 bases. CDR1 and CDR2 (germline): MDHEN, SYDVKM. The CDR3 reads CASSFRVSEQYF. The CDR3 DNA follows: TGTGCCAGCAGTTTCAGGGTTTCCGAGCAGTACTTC. The variable domain in full, completed from reference TRBV28 and TRBJ2-7, reads DVKVTQSSRYLVKRTGEKVFLECVQDMDHENMFWYRQDPGLGLRLIYFSYDVKMKEKGDIPEGYSVSREKKERFSLILESASTNQTSMYLCASSFRVSEQYFGPGTRLTVT.

CDR3 in amino acids: CASSFPPREEQFF. The CDR3 nucleotides read TGTGCCAGCAGTTTCCCCCCCAGGGAAGAGCAGTTCTTC. The rearrangement joins TRBV27 to TRBJ2-1; possible D gene TRBD1, 5 bases. V dropped 3 bases and J dropped 10 bases, with 13 bases sitting between them. CDR3 length: 13 amino acids. Germline loops: CDR1 MNHEY, CDR2 SMNVEV (reference sequence).

Only one count was recorded for this clone. J is TRBJ1-2 and V is TRBV29-1; D remains unclear. Per the germline V gene, CDR1 is SQVTM and CDR2 is ANQGSEA. This CDR3 has 11 amino acids. V lost 3 bases, J lost 10 bases, and 12 bases lay in between. The CDR3 sequence is CSVEGRGYYTF. DNA for the CDR3: TGCAGCGTTGAGGGGAGAGGCTACTACACCTTC.

The V call is TRBV11-2, the J call TRBJ1-4, with 7 bases matching TRBD1. The CDR3 sequence is 15 residues long. V dropped 4 bases and J dropped 7; count of bases not matched to a gene: 9. Germline V gene data show CDR1 as SGHAT and CDR2 as FQNNGV. The CDR3: CASSSRQGGGEKLFF. DNA for the CDR3: TGTGCCAGCAGCTCCCGACAGGGTGGGGGTGAAAAACTGTTTTTT.

The J gene is TRBJ1-6, the V gene TRBV4-1, with D possibly TRBD1 on 6 matching bases. CDR1 and CDR2 (germline): MGHRA, YSYEKL. V lost 0 bases to trimming and J lost 7 bases, with 13 bases between them. The CDR3 loop spans 16 amino acids. CDR3 coding DNA: TGCGCCAGCAGCCAAGATGAGGGCAGGGGAAATTCACCCCTCCACTTT. Translation: CASSQDEGRGNSPLHF.

The genes are TRBV5-6 and TRBJ2-7; 11 bases map to TRBD2. The CDR3 extends over 16 amino acids. V shed 2 bases and J 0 bases; nucleotides not matched to a gene: 4. Germline V gives CDR1 SGHDT, CDR2 YYEEEE. DNA for the CDR3: TGTGCCAGCAGCTTATTGACTAGCGGGATCTCCTACGAGCAGTACTTC. Translation: CASSLLTSGISYEQYF.

This clone was seen a few times. The rearrangement uses TRBV28 and TRBJ2-2; 7 bases are shared with TRBD2. The CDR3 loop spans 16 amino acids. Unmatched junction bases numbered 11, after V lost 7 bases and J lost 3 bases. Germline lookup yields CDR1 MDHEN and CDR2 SYDVKM. The CDR3 DNA sequence: TGTGCCAGCACCCCCACCGGGACTAAAGACACCGGGGAGCTGTTTTTT. It encodes CASTPTGTKDTGELFF.

V is TRBV6-5 and J is TRBJ2-1, with D tentatively TRBD2 (5 bases). This CDR3 contains 12 residues. With 0 bases removed from V and 8 bases from J, the gap between germline ends came to 5 bases. Germline CDR1 MNHEY, CDR2 SVGAGI. In DNA form, the CDR3 reads TGTGCCAGCAGTTACTCCGGGGATGAGCAGTTCTTC. Translating it yields CASSYSGDEQFF.

The chain combines TRBV9 with TRBJ2-2, with D unresolved. The CDR3 is 15 amino acids. Trimming removed 0 bases at V and 0 bases at J, with 6 bases between. Per germline, CDR1 SGDLS and CDR2 YYNGEE. This CDR3 is CASSVGSSNTGELFF. CDR3 sequence (DNA): TGTGCCAGCAGCGTAGGTAGCTCGAACACCGGGGAGCTGTTTTTT. Drawing the rest from reference TRBV9 and TRBJ2-2, the complete variable domain is DSGVTQTPKHLITATGQRVTLRCSPRSGDLSVYWYQQSLDQGLQFLIQYYNGEERAKGNILERFSAQQFPDLHSELNLSSLELGDSALYFCASSVGSSNTGELFFGEGSRLTVL.

The rearrangement uses TRBV10-3 and TRBJ1-1, with 9 bases matching TRBD1. Germline CDR1 and CDR2: ENHRY and SYGVKD. V lost 6 bases, J lost 6 bases, and 8 bases stayed unmatched. The CDR3 contains 14 residues. The CDR3 DNA reads as TGTGCCATCAGGGGGACAGGGACGCTCTCTGAAGCTTTCTTT. Its translation: CAIRGTGTLSEAFF.

The rearrangement links TRBV6-1 to TRBJ2-7, with a possible D match to TRBD2 (5 bases). CDR3 size: 14 residues. V was cut by 5 bases and J by 0 bases, with 11 bases left in between. The germline V gene has CDR1 MNHNS and CDR2 SASEGT. The CDR3 nucleotides are TGTGCCAGCAGTAGAGTTGGGAGCTCCTACGAGCAGTACTTC. This encodes CASSRVGSSYEQYF.

The rearrangement links TRBV2 to TRBJ1-2; D remains ambiguous. Germline CDR1 and CDR2: SNHLY and FYNNEI. The CDR3 sequence is 12 residues long. The V and J ends lost 8 bases and 8 bases respectively, with 15 bases between them. The CDR3 is CASEPRSYGYTF. CDR3 nucleotides: TGTGCCAGCGAGCCCCGGTCCTACGGCTACACCTTC.

This clone was seen just once. The V gene is TRBV27, the J gene TRBJ2-3; possible D gene TRBD2, 5 bases. The germline CDR1 and CDR2 sequences are MNHEY and SMNVEV (reference sequence). Trimming removed 5 bases at V and 6 bases at J, with 18 bases between. The CDR3 runs to 15 residues. The CDR3 here is CASSPLMGRADTQYF. CDR3 DNA sequence: TGTGCCAGCAGTCCCTTAATGGGGAGAGCGGATACGCAGTATTTT.

This rearrangement joins TRBV5-4 to TRBJ2-1; TRBD2 matches at 7 bases. Unmatched junction bases numbered 3, after V lost 2 bases and J lost 7 bases. This CDR3 is built from 13 residues. Germline CDR1 is SGHNT and CDR2 is YYREEE (reference sequence). CDR3 nucleotide sequence: TGTGCCAGCAGCTTCGCCGGGGGGAATGAGCAGTTCTTC. As protein: CASSFAGGNEQFF.

This sequence joins TRBV30 and TRBJ2-3; 11 bases are shared with TRBD2. Germline loops: CDR1 GTSNPN, CDR2 SVGIG (reference sequence). J was trimmed by 4 bases and V by 2 bases; bases with no gene match: 11. This CDR3 contains 17 residues. DNA for the CDR3: TGTGCCTGGAGTAAGGGCCTAGCGGGAGGTGTGGCAGATACGCAGTATTTT. Translated, it gives CAWSKGLAGGVADTQYF.

This clone was seen just once. V usage is TRBV6-5 and J usage is TRBJ1-1; tentatively, D is TRBD1 (5 bases). Germline loops: CDR1 MNHEY, CDR2 SVGAGI. Trimming stripped 4 bases from V and 3 bases from J, with 9 bases between. The CDR3 covers 13 residues. The CDR3 DNA sequence: TGTGCCAGCAGTTTAAACAGGTACACTGAAGCTTTCTTT. This sequence encodes CASSLNRYTEAFF.

The chain combines TRBV19 with TRBJ2-3, with TRBD1 matching over 10 bases. Germline-derived CDR1 and CDR2 are LNHDA and SQIVND (reference sequence). The CDR3 totals 16 residues. V trimming: 5 bases; J trimming: 6 bases; junction bases outside the gene matches: 11. The CDR3 DNA reads as TGTGCCAGTAGTTTGCCCGGGACAGGGGTATCGGATACGCAGTATTTT. Residues: CASSLPGTGVSDTQYF.